This T cell receptor (beta chain) was documented in a study of T cell responses to AZD1222 COVID-19 vaccine. Germline CDR1 LNHDA, CDR2 SQIVND (reference sequence). Between the trimmed V and J ends, which lost 4 bases and 9 bases, there was a span of 18 bases. The length of the CDR3 is 14 residues. Produced via immunoSEQ multiplex PCR; TCRdb's table is partial and in-frame only. The sample gives 70,000 to 95,000 clones, about 86% of which show up once; 4.5% to 7% is in the top ten. Second-dose intervals near 4 or 12 weeks were combined. The material was peripheral blood, obtained 28 days after the second AZD1222 dose. V usage is TRBV19 and J usage is TRBJ2-5, with a tentative D call TRBD1 (8 bases). The source of this sequence is an adult who received the AZD1222 COVID-19 vaccine. The CDR3 sequence: CASSTPGGGGPQYF. The CDR3 coding sequence is TGTGCCAGTAGTACCCCAGGGGGCGGGGGTCCCCAGTACTTC.